This T cell receptor beta chain derives from a study of blood T cells in healthy people across ages. Study-level points and caveats: Roughly linear age-related decline in beta diversity appeared, significant by age about 40.

This clonotype has just a few counts. Antigen: not known. The second PCR ran roughly 7 to 12 cycles with a sample-barcoded 5' primer and J-beta primers. TCRdb itself ran the 5' RACE reads through MiXCR, one entry per CDR3 protein. This sample has some 1.5 million distinct CDR3 sequences; roughly 27% occur once, and the top ten carry less than 9.5%. Trimming at V came to 3 bases and at J to 1 base, leaving 2 bases not matched to a gene. Germline V lookup: CDR1 ENHRY, CDR2 SYGVKD. The CDR3 extends over 15 amino acids. The chain couples TRBV10-3 to TRBJ2-5; 10 bases align to TRBD2. The material sequenced was blood. This clonotype was sampled from a woman aged 25-40 years in good health. In nucleotides, the CDR3 is TGTGCCATCAGTGAACTAGCGGGAATCCAAGAGACCCAGTACTTC. Its protein product is CAISELAGIQETQYF.